In its sample, the clone carrying this T cell receptor beta chain was seen once. The data originate from a study of cytotoxic CD8 clonotypes in ibrutinib-treated CLL. On the study more broadly: About 24 partial and 2 complete responses; at median about 63 months, about 14 remitted, some twelve progressed. Samples averaged roughly 260,000 productive templates and more than 85,000 productive rearrangements.

Some clones are missing from TCRdb's copy, which holds only in-frame ones; the method was immunoSEQ multiplex PCR. This sample has 150,000 to 200,000 clones; approximately 80% occur once, and the top ten carry about 4.6%. Specimen: PBMCs, collected after 24 months of ibrutinib treatment. The TCR comes from a human donor with chronic lymphocytic leukemia.

The CDR3 here is CASRADKNSNQPQHF. The CDR3 coding sequence is TGTGCCAGCAGGGCGGACAAGAATAGCAATCAGCCCCAGCATTTT. V is TRBV2 and J is TRBJ1-5, with D tentatively TRBD1 (5 bases). There are 15 residues in the CDR3. The V gene lost 6 bases and the J gene lost 0 bases, with 12 bases spanning the gap. Germline CDR1 SNHLY, CDR2 FYNNEI.